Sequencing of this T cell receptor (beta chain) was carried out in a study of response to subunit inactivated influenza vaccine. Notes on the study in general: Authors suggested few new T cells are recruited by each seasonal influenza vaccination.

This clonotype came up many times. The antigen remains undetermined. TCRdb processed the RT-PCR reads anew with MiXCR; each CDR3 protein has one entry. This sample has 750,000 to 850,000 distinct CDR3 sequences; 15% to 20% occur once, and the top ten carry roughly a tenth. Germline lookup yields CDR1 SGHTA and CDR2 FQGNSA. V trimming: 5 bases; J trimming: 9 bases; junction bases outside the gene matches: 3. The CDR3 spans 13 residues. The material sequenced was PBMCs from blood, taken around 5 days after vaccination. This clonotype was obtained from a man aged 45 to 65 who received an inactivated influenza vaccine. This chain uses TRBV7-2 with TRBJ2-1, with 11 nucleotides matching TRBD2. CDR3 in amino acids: CASSILAGVEQFF. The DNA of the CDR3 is TGTGCCAGCAGCATACTAGCGGGAGTTGAGCAGTTCTTC. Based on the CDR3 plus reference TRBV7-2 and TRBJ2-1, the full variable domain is GAGVSQSPSNKVTEKGKDVELRCDPISGHTALYWYRQSLGQGLEFLIYFQGNSAPDKSGLPSDRFSAERTGGSVSTLTIQRTQQEDSAVYLCASSILAGVEQFFGPGTRLTVL.